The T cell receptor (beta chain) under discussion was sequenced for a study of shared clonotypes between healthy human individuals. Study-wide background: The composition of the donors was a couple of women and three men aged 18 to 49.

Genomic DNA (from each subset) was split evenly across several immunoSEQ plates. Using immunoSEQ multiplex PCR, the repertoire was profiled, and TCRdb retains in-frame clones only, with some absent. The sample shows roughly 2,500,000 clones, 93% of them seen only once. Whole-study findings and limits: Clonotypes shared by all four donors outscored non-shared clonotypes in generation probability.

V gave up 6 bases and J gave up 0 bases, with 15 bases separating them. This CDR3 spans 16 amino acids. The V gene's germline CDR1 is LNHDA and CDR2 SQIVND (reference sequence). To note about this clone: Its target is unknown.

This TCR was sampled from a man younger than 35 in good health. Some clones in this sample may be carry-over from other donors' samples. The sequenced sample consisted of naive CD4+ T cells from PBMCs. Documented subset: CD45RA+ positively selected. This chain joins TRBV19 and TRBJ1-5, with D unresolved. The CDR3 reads CASSTTGIYSNQPQHF. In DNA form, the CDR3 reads TGTGCCAGTAGCACGACCGGGATCTATAGCAATCAGCCCCAGCATTTT.